Given below is one TCR beta chain in context. Its antigen remains unknown. The data were produced by immunoSEQ multiplex PCR, yet TCRdb's version contains in-frame clones alone and is incomplete. This sample has more than 85,000 clones; roughly 88% occur once, and the top ten carry 2% to 3%. Germline assignment: CDR1 LNHDA and CDR2 SQIVND (reference sequence). The CDR3 sequence is 16 residues long. V shed 7 bases and J shed 4 bases, with 22 bases lying between them. The data were obtained in a study of T cell responses to AZD1222 COVID-19 vaccine. Regarding the study as a whole: Among those given AZD1222, only five to seven were seropositive at baseline. The span of vaccine-associated CD4 TCRs extended across spike, with dominance at 160-218 and 743-854. Females made up more of the donors, who were largely white British, and clonal diversity may have come out too low. A reported finding is that nearly half of spike-specific TCRs target unmutated variant regions.

This material consisted of peripheral blood, taken on day 0 of AZD1222 vaccination. The chain has TRBV19 and TRBJ1-2; a weak D match, TRBD1 (6 bases). The TCR was taken from an adult in good health. DNA for the CDR3: TGTGCCAGTAACACATACGGGGGGGCCAGCATCTATGGCTACACCTTC. Translating it yields CASNTYGGASIYGYTF.